Shown below are 10 T cell receptor beta chains from a single sample sequenced in a study of T cell changes during pregnancy in multiple sclerosis. Here immunoSEQ multiplex PCR was the method, and the copy in TCRdb shows in-frame clones only, minus some. The sample consists of tens of thousands of clones, over 90% of them appearing once. Sequencing was performed on CD8+ T cells from peripheral blood mononuclear cells, taken in the third trimester of pregnancy. The receptor set was obtained from a female donor with multiple sclerosis, enrolled in a pregnancy study.

This chain links TRBV7-9 with TRBJ2-1; D is possibly TRBD2 (6 bases). The CDR3 spans 15 residues. The germline V and J ends were trimmed by 5 bases and 2 bases, with 13 bases remaining between them. Germline CDR1 SEHNR, CDR2 FQNEAQ (reference sequence). In DNA, the CDR3 is TGTGCCAGCAGCCTTGGCGGCGGGGCCTACAATGAGCAGTTCTTC. Encoded protein: CASSLGGGAYNEQFF.

The chain joins TRBV19 to TRBJ2-7; D remains unclear. The CDR3 contains 13 residues. The ends were cut back, 5 bases at V and 4 bases at J, with 12 bases in the middle. CDR1 is LNHDA and CDR2 is SQIVND in the germline V gene (reference sequence). DNA of the CDR3: TGTGCCAGTAGTCGAGGTAATGGGTACGAGCAGTACTTC. It encodes CASSRGNGYEQYF. The whole variable domain, filled in from reference TRBV19 and TRBJ2-7, reads DGGITQSPKYLFRKEGQNVTLSCEQNLNHDAMYWYRQDPGQGLRLIYYSQIVNDFQKGDIAEGYSVSREKKESFPLTVTSAQKNPTAFYLCASSRGNGYEQYFGPGTRLTVT.

This clone was counted once. This rearrangement joins TRBV15 to TRBJ2-4; D is perhaps TRBD2 (5 bases). From germline, CDR1 is LNHNV and CDR2 YYDKDF (reference sequence). This CDR3 is built from 11 residues. Here the CDR3 reads CVVTGKNIQYF. In nucleotides, the CDR3 is TGTGTCGTAACGGGGAAAAACATTCAGTACTTC.

The count of this clone is one. The chain uses TRBV27 and TRBJ1-3; TRBD1 matches at 9 bases. The trim removed 0 bases at V and 2 bases at J, leaving 11 bases unmatched. The CDR3 covers 19 residues. Germline CDR1 reads MNHEY; CDR2 reads SMNVEV (reference sequence). CDR3 coding DNA: TGTGCCAGCAGTTTATCGGCTGGGTCCGGGACAGGGACTGGAAACACCATATATTTT. This encodes CASSLSAGSGTGTGNTIYF.

V and J are TRBV30 and TRBJ2-7, with D possibly being TRBD1 (5 bases). Trimming left V 2 bases short and J 3 bases short, with 8 bases between. The CDR3 is made up of 12 amino acids. CDR1 and CDR2 (germline): GTSNPN, SVGIG (reference sequence). CDR3 sequence reads: CAWSHQGYEQYF. In DNA, the CDR3 is TGTGCCTGGAGTCACCAGGGCTACGAGCAGTACTTC.

The V call is TRBV6-5, the J call TRBJ2-7; 9 bases fit TRBD2. Trimming removed 4 bases from V and 0 bases from J; junction bases left unmatched: 7. The CDR3 is 16 amino acids. Germline values: CDR1 MNHEY, CDR2 SVGAGI. DNA of the CDR3: TGTGCCAGCAGTTTTCGACTAGCGGCACTCTCCTACGAGCAGTACTTC. This translates into CASSFRLAALSYEQYF.

This chain joins TRBV19 and TRBJ2-7; 10 bases are shared with TRBD1. The V and J ends lost 9 bases and 0 bases, in that order; junction bases with no gene match: 2. The CDR3 sequence is 13 residues long. Germline V CDR1 and CDR2: LNHDA, SQIVND (reference sequence). The CDR3 DNA is TGTGCCAGCGGACAGGGGGTCTCCTACGAGCAGTACTTC. Residues: CASGQGVSYEQYF.

The chain joins TRBV6-6 to TRBJ2-5; D is undetermined. The CDR3 sequence is 15 residues long. Trimming removed 5 bases at V and 2 bases at J, with 15 bases between. Germline V gives CDR1 MNHNY, CDR2 SVGAGI (reference sequence). This CDR3 is CASSRMRRPQETQYF. The DNA for the CDR3 is TGTGCCAGCAGTCGAATGAGGCGGCCACAAGAGACCCAGTACTTC.

This clone was seen a single time. The V call is TRBV15, the J call TRBJ2-3; D uncertain. CDR1 is LNHNV, CDR2 YYDKDF, per germline (reference sequence). Between the trimmed V and J ends, which lost 6 bases and 4 bases, there was a span of 5 bases. This CDR3 is built from 11 residues. The CDR3 loop reads CATSSSDTQYF. The DNA for the CDR3 is TGTGCCACCAGTTCCTCAGATACGCAGTATTTT.

V and J are TRBV6-1 and TRBJ2-7; TRBD2 aligns across 7 bases. Germline V gene data show CDR1 as MNHNS and CDR2 as SASEGT. This CDR3 has 14 amino acids. V lost 5 bases and J lost 4; bases outside the gene matches: 8. The CDR3 reads CASSPGGPPYEQYF. CDR3 DNA: TGTGCCAGCAGTCCGGGAGGCCCTCCTTACGAGCAGTACTTC.